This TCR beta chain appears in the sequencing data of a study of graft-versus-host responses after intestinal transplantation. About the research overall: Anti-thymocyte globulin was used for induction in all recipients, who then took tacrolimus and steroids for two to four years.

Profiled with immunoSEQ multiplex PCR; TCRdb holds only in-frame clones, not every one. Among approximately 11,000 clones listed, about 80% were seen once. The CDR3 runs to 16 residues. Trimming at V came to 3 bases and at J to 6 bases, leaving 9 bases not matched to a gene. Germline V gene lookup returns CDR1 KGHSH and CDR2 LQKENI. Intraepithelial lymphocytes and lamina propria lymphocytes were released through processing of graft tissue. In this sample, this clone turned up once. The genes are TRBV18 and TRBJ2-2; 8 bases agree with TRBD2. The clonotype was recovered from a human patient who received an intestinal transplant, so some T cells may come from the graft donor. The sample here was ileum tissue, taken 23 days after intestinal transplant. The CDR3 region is CASSPYQSGSSGELFF. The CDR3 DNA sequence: TGTGCCAGCTCACCCTACCAAAGCGGGAGCTCCGGGGAGCTGTTTTTT. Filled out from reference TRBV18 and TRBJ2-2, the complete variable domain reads NAGVMQNPRHLVRRRGQEARLRCSPMKGHSHVYWYRQLPEEGLKFMVYLQKENIIDESGMPKERFSAEFPKEGPSILRIQQVVRGDSAAYFCASSPYQSGSSGELFFGEGSRLTVL.